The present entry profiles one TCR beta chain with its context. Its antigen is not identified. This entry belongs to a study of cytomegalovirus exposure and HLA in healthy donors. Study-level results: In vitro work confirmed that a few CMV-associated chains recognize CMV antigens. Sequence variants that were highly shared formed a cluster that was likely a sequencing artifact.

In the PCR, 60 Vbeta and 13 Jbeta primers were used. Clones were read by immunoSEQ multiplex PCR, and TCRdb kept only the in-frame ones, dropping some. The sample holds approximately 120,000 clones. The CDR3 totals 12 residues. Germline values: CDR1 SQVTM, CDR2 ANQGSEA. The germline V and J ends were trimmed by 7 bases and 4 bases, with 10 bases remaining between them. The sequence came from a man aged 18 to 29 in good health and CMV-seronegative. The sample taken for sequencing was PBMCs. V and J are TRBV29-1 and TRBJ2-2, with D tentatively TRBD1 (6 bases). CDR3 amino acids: CSGDMSTGELFF. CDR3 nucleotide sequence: TGCAGCGGGGACATGAGCACCGGGGAGCTGTTTTTT.